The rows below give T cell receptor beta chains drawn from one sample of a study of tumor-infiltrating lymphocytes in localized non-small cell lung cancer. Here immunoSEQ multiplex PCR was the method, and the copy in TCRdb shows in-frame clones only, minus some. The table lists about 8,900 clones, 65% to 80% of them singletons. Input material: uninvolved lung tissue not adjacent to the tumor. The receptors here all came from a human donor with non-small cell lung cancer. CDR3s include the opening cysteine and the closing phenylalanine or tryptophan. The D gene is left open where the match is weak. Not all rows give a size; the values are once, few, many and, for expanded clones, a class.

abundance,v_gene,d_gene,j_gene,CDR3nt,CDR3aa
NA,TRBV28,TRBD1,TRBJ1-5,TGTGCCAGCAGTCCCCCCGGGACAGGGGCTCAGCCCCAGCATTTT,CASSPPGTGAQPQHF
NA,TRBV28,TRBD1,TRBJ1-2,TGTGCCAGCAGTTTGGGGGGACAGGGGGCGCGTGGCTACACCTTC,CASSLGGQGARGYTF
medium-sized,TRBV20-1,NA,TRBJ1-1,TGCAGTGCTAGACTCATCACTGAAGCTTTCTTT,CSARLITEAFF
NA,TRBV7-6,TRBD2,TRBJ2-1,TGTGCCAGCAGCTTATCCAGCGGGAGCTCCTACAATGAGCAGTTCTTC,CASSLSSGSSYNEQFF
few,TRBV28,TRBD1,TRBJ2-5,TGTGCCAGCAGTTTCGATCTGGACAGGGGGGCGACTCAAGAGACCCAGTACTTC,CASSFDLDRGATQETQYF
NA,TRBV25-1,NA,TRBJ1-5,TGTGCCAGCAGTGTCGGGGGAAGCAATCAGCCCCAGCATTTT,CASSVGGSNQPQHF
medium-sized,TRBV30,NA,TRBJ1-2,TGTGCCTGGAACAGGGTCTATGGCTACACCTTC,CAWNRVYGYTF
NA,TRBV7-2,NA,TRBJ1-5,TGTGCCAGCAGCTTGGGTGACCATCAGCCCCAGCATTTT,CASSLGDHQPQHF
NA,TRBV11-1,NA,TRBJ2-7,TGTGCCAGCAGCTTGGGGGTGTACGAGCAGTACTTC,CASSLGVYEQYF
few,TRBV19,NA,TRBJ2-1,TGTGCCAGTAGTATCCGTTCGGGGCAGCAGTTCTTC,CASSIRSGQQFF
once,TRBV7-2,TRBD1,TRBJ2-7,TGTGCCAGCAGCTTACGACAGGGCACCCAGGACGAGCAGTACTTC,CASSLRQGTQDEQYF
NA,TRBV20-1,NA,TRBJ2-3,TGCAGTGAAAAGAGAACAGATACGCAGTATTTT,CSEKRTDTQYF
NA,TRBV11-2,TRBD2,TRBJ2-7,TGTGCCAGCAGCTTAGGTCTAGCGGGACTTTACGAGCAGTACTTC,CASSLGLAGLYEQYF
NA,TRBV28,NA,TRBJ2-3,TGTGCCAGCAGTTTCGAGAGACCCACAGATACGCAGTATTTT,CASSFERPTDTQYF
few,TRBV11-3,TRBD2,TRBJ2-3,TGTGCCAGCAGCGGACTAGCGGGAGGAGATACGCAGTATTTT,CASSGLAGGDTQYF
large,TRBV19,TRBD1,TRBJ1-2,TGTGCCAGTAGTCTCTCCGGACAGGGCGGCTATGGCTACACCTTC,CASSLSGQGGYGYTF
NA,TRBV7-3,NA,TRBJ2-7,TGTGCCAGCCGTATTTCCTACGAGCAGTACTTC,CASRISYEQYF
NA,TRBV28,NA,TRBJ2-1,TGTGCCAGCAACAGGAGAGATCCCAATGAGCAGTTCTTC,CASNRRDPNEQFF
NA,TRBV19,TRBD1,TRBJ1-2,TGTGCCAGTACCGCGGACAGGGAGCACGGCTACACCTTC,CASTADREHGYTF
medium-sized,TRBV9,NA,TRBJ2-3,TGTGCCAGCAGCGTAGTCCGGGACATCAGCACAGATACGCAGTATTTT,CASSVVRDISTDTQYF
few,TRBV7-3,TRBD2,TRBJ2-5,TGTGCCAGCAGTATCATTAAGACCAAACCTCTAGCGGGGTTATTCCTAAAAGAGACCCAGTACTTC,CASSIIKTKPLAGLFLKETQYF
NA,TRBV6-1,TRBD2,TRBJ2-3,TGTGCCAGCAGTGCTTTTTCGCGGCCGTCAGGACTAGCCGCAGATACGCAGTATTTT,CASSAFSRPSGLAADTQYF
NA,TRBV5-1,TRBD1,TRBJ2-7,TGCGCCAGCAGCTCCGGACAGGGCTACGAGCAGTACTTC,CASSSGQGYEQYF
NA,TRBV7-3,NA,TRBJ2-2,TGTGCCAGCAGCCGATCCAGGGGTTACACCGGGGAGCTGTTTTTT,CASSRSRGYTGELFF
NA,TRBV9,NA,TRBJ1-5,TGTGCCAGCAGCGTAGGAAGCAATCAGCCCCAGCATTTT,CASSVGSNQPQHF
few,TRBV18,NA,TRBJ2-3,TGTGCCAGCTCACGGCCGGAGGGGTGGACAGATACGCAGTATTTT,CASSRPEGWTDTQYF
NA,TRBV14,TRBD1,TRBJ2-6,TGTGCCAGCAGCCCAGGACAGGGCACCATCTCTGGGGCCAACGTCCTGACTTTC,CASSPGQGTISGANVLTF
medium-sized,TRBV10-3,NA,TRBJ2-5,TGTGCCATCGGACAGCTCGAGACCCAGTACTTC,CAIGQLETQYF
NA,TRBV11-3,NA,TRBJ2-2,TGTGCCAGCAGCCAGGTCCGGGTCGACACCGGGGAGCTGTTTTTT,CASSQVRVDTGELFF
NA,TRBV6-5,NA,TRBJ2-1,TGTGCCAGCAGTTACTCGGGAGGGGGCTCCTACAATGAGCAGTTCTTC,CASSYSGGGSYNEQFF
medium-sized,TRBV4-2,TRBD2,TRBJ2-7,TGTGCCAGCAGCCAAGGGACTAGCGGCTACGAGCAGTACTTC,CASSQGTSGYEQYF
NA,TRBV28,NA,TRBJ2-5,TGTGCCAGCTGTGAGGGGCGGGCTTACCAAGAGACCCAGTACTTC,CASCEGRAYQETQYF
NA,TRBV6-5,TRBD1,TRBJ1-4,TGTGCCAGCAGTCGGGGACAGGGGGACGAAAAACTGTTTTTT,CASSRGQGDEKLFF
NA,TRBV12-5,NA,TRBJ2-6,TGTGCTAGTGGCCCCCACCTTGGAGGGGCCAACGTCCTGACTTTC,CASGPHLGGANVLTF
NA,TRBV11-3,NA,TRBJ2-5,TGTGCCAGCAGCTTGCAGGGGGGCGAGACCCAGTACTTC,CASSLQGGETQYF
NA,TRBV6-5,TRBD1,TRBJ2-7,TGTGCCAGCAGTGAGACAGGGTCGGGGGAGCAGTACTTC,CASSETGSGEQYF
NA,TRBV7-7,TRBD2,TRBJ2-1,TGTGCTAGCAGCTTAGCGATTAGCGGGAGCAATGAGCAGTTCTTC,CASSLAISGSNEQFF